A single sample gave rise to the 14 T cell receptor beta chains below, sequenced in a study of shared clonotypes between healthy human individuals. Assay used: immunoSEQ multiplex PCR; TCRdb lists only in-frame clones, some missing. Seen here are a few hundred thousand clones, around 97% observed once, and the top ten hold 0.045% to 0.07%. Sequences were obtained from naive CD4+ T cells sorted from blood. The subset: CD45RA+ positively selected. These receptor sequences come from a woman aged 25 to 39 in good health.

The J gene is TRBJ2-2, the V gene TRBV27; 10 nucleotides line up with TRBD2. Trimming at V came to 6 bases and at J to 6 bases, leaving 7 bases not matched to a gene. Germline CDR1 and CDR2: MNHEY and SMNVEV (reference sequence). The CDR3 runs 15 residues. The DNA of the CDR3 is TGTGCCAGCAGACCGGGACTAGCGTCAGCCGGGGAGCTGTTTTTT. It yields the protein CASRPGLASAGELFF.

This clone was counted between two and nine times. The J gene is TRBJ2-6, the V gene TRBV28; possibly TRBD1 or TRBD2 for D (5 bases each). Germline CDR1 and CDR2: MDHEN and SYDVKM. There are 16 residues in the CDR3. Between the trimmed V and J ends, which lost 1 base and 4 bases, there was a span of 11 bases. The CDR3 bases are TGTGCCAGCAGTTTATTAGCGACAGTCGGGGCCAACGTCCTGACTTTC. Translating it yields CASSLLATVGANVLTF.

The chain combines TRBV11-2 with TRBJ2-3, with 11 bases aligning to TRBD2. The germline V gene has CDR1 SGHAT and CDR2 FQNNGV. V lost 4 bases to trimming and J lost 5 bases; unmatched junction nucleotides: 14. The CDR3 runs to 18 residues. This CDR3 is CASSWDGLAGTHGDTQYF. The CDR3 DNA is TGTGCCAGCAGCTGGGATGGACTAGCGGGTACTCACGGAGATACGCAGTATTTT.

J is TRBJ1-5 and V is TRBV28, with no clear D. This CDR3 comprises 16 residues. V dropped 2 bases and J dropped 0 bases, with 11 bases sitting between them. Germline V gene lookup returns CDR1 MDHEN and CDR2 SYDVKM. CDR3 sequence: CASSLVSRDSNQPQHF. CDR3 in DNA: TGTGCCAGCAGTTTAGTCTCCAGAGATAGCAATCAGCCCCAGCATTTT.

The rearrangement joins TRBV5-1 to TRBJ1-4, with TRBD1 identical over 8 bases. Looked up from germline, CDR1 is SGHRS and CDR2 is YFSETQ. This CDR3 is built from 16 residues. V lost 3 bases to trimming and J lost 7 bases; unmatched junction nucleotides: 11. CDR3 in amino acids: CASSSKTGQGVEKLFF. CDR3 coding DNA: TGCGCCAGCAGCTCTAAAACCGGACAGGGTGTTGAAAAACTGTTTTTT.

The rearrangement links TRBV4-1 to TRBJ2-1; D possibly corresponds to TRBD2 (6 bases). The CDR3 contains 13 residues. V lost 6 bases and J 9 bases, leaving 15 bases between the germline ends. Germline CDR1 is MGHRA and CDR2 is YSYEKL. CDR3 coding DNA: TGCGCCAGCAGTTCTAGGAGGGCCACTGAGCAGTTCTTC. This sequence encodes CASSSRRATEQFF.

The chain links TRBV6-1 to TRBJ1-4, with D possibly matching TRBD1 (5 bases). The CDR3 spans 13 residues. Trimming left V 4 bases short and J 8 bases short, with 11 bases between. Looked up from germline, CDR1 is MNHNS and CDR2 is SASEGT. The CDR3 here is CASSVWGGEKLFF. DNA of the CDR3: TGTGCCAGCAGTGTATGGGGCGGCGAAAAACTGTTTTTT.

The genes are TRBV28 and TRBJ2-5; 9 nucleotides match TRBD1. The CDR3 is made up of 18 amino acids. With V trimmed by 5 bases and J by 5 bases, 18 bases remained unmatched. The V gene's germline CDR1 is MDHEN and CDR2 SYDVKM. In DNA, the CDR3 is TGTGCCAGCAGTCCAATCCCGGTTTGGGACAGGGATTGGGAGACCCAGTACTTC. The encoded protein is CASSPIPVWDRDWETQYF.

The rearrangement uses TRBV28 and TRBJ1-2; D remains unclear. V gave up 4 bases and J gave up 1 base, with 13 bases separating them. This CDR3 region has 15 residues. Per the germline V gene, CDR1 is MDHEN and CDR2 is SYDVKM. The CDR3 region has the DNA TGTGCCAGCAGTTCCGGGTCGAGCCTTAACTATGGCTACACCTTC. As protein: CASSSGSSLNYGYTF.

The J gene is TRBJ1-5, the V gene TRBV28; D uncertain. The CDR3 extends over 16 amino acids. Germline CDR1 and CDR2: MDHEN and SYDVKM. V was clipped by 6 bases and J by 1 base, with 16 bases between them. CDR3 amino acids: CASRPGPRKSNQPQHF. CDR3 nucleotide sequence: TGTGCCAGCAGGCCCGGGCCCCGGAAGAGCAATCAGCCCCAGCATTTT. The whole variable domain, remainder taken from reference TRBV28 and TRBJ1-5, is DVKVTQSSRYLVKRTGEKVFLECVQDMDHENMFWYRQDPGLGLRLIYFSYDVKMKEKGDIPEGYSVSREKKERFSLILESASTNQTSMYLCASRPGPRKSNQPQHFGDGTRLSIL.

The V and J genes are TRBV4-2 and TRBJ1-4, with D perhaps TRBD1 (6 bases). Germline V gene lookup returns CDR1 LGHNA and CDR2 YNFKEQ. V lost 4 bases, J lost 5 bases, and 14 bases lay in between. The CDR3 consists of 15 residues. CDR3 nucleotides: TGTGCCAGCAGCCCTAACCTAGACAGGAATGAAAAACTGTTTTTT. Protein: CASSPNLDRNEKLFF.

V and J are TRBV28 and TRBJ2-7; D gene uncertain. The germline CDR1 and CDR2 sequences are MDHEN and SYDVKM. This CDR3 contains 14 residues. V was trimmed by 6 bases and J by 6 bases, leaving 18 bases between them. The CDR3 bases are TGTGCCAGCAGATTAACCGGGCCCTCGGTCGAGCAGTACTTC. Protein: CASRLTGPSVEQYF.

The rearrangement links TRBV5-1 to TRBJ2-3; D ambiguous. V was shortened by 4 bases and J by 1 base, with 7 bases between the two germline ends. CDR1 is SGHRS and CDR2 is YFSETQ in the germline V gene. This CDR3 spans 13 amino acids. The CDR3 DNA is TGCGCCAGCAGCCCCCCAGGCACAGATACGCAGTATTTT. As protein: CASSPPGTDTQYF.

The V gene is TRBV6-5, the J gene TRBJ1-3; the D gene is possibly TRBD1 (6 bases). V was pared by 6 bases and J by 3 bases, with 9 bases between. This CDR3 is built from 13 residues. Germline loops: CDR1 MNHEY, CDR2 SVGAGI. In DNA, the CDR3 is TGTGCCAGCAGCCAGGGGTATGGAAACACCATATATTTT. Encoded protein: CASSQGYGNTIYF.